A selection of T cell receptor beta chains follows, all from one sample in a study of blood T cell repertoires in COVID-19. Using immunoSEQ multiplex PCR, the repertoire was profiled, and TCRdb retains in-frame clones only, with some absent. The sample yields fewer than 500,000 clones, approximately 90% seen once. Sequenced: PBMCs or T cells enriched from blood (not recorded which). Receptors were obtained from a young woman who had recovered from COVID-19. The CDR3 runs from the conserved cysteine through the conserved F or W. The order of the fields is J gene, clone size, V gene, D gene, CDR3 DNA, CDR3 protein. A D gene is named only where the DNA matches it firmly. A row's size may be missing; if present it is once, few, many or a size class.

>TRBJ1-1|once|TRBV5-4|-
TGTGCCAGCAGCTTGGGACCAGCAAAGGGAGACACTGAAGCTTTCTTT
CASSLGPAKGDTEAFF
>TRBJ1-5|-|TRBV4-2|-
TGTGCCAGCAGCCACGACCTCGAAGGGACACATAGCAATCAGCCCCAGCATTTT
CASSHDLEGTHSNQPQHF
>TRBJ1-2|-|TRBV2|-
TGTGCCAGCAGTGTACAACAGGGCCAGGGCTACACCTTC
CASSVQQGQGYTF
>TRBJ2-1|-|TRBV15|TRBD1
TGTGCCACCAGCAGAGAGGGGACAGGGCCCTACAATGAGCAGTTCTTC
CATSREGTGPYNEQFF
>TRBJ2-7|-|TRBV28|-
TGTGCCAGCAGTCAGTTTTACGAGCAGTACTTC
CASSQFYEQYF
>TRBJ2-7|-|TRBV30|-
TGTGCCTGGGCTACAGGGTTGGGGCAGTACTTC
CAWATGLGQYF
>TRBJ1-2|once|TRBV6-2/TRBV6-3|-
TGTGCCAGCAGTTACGGAGGGACCCCACGGGATGGCTACACCTTC
CASSYGGTPRDGYTF
>TRBJ2-7|-|TRBV30|-
TGTGCCTGGAGACCAGAGGGTCTAAGCTCCTACGAGCAGTACTTC
CAWRPEGLSSYEQYF
>TRBJ2-5|-|TRBV4-1|TRBD2
TGCGCCAGCAGCCAAGCGGGAGGGGAGACCCAGTACTTC
CASSQAGGETQYF
>TRBJ2-2|-|TRBV24-1|-
TGTGCCACCAGTGATTCGGACTGGCCCGTGACCGGGGAGCTGTTTTTT
CATSDSDWPVTGELFF
>TRBJ1-1|-|TRBV5-1|-
TGCGCCAGCAGCTACGGCTGGGCCCCGAACACTGAAGCTTTCTTT
CASSYGWAPNTEAFF
>TRBJ1-6|-|TRBV5-4|TRBD1
TGTGCCAGCAGCCCCACCCCGGACAGGGCAGGGTCACCCCTCCACTTT
CASSPTPDRAGSPLHF
>TRBJ1-2|few|TRBV5-1|TRBD1
TGCGCCAGCAGCTTGGGGACAGGGGTAGAGAGTGGCTACACCTTC
CASSLGTGVESGYTF
>TRBJ1-1|once|TRBV19|-
TGTGCCAGCACAGCTCAGGGGTCCGTCAACACTGAAGCTTTCTTT
CASTAQGSVNTEAFF
>TRBJ2-7|-|TRBV5-1|-
TGCGCCAGCAACGGGGGTAGGGAGCAGTACTTC
CASNGGREQYF
>TRBJ1-3|-|TRBV30|-
TGTGCCTGGAGTTTGGCCGGAAACACCATATATTTT
CAWSLAGNTIYF
>TRBJ1-6|-|TRBV13|-
TGTGCCAGCAGCTTAGGGGAGGATAATTCACCCCTCCACTTT
CASSLGEDNSPLHF
>TRBJ2-7|few|TRBV4-1|-
TGCGCCAGCAGCCAAGACCCCGGAGATTACGAGCAGTACTTC
CASSQDPGDYEQYF
>TRBJ1-1|-|TRBV4-1|TRBD1
TGCGCCAGCAGCCAAGACTCCAGGGGGAGTGCTGAAGCTTTCTTT
CASSQDSRGSAEAFF
>TRBJ1-2|-|TRBV5-1|TRBD1
TGCGCCAGCAGCTCCGGGACAGATACTAACTATGGCTACACCTTC
CASSSGTDTNYGYTF
>TRBJ2-1|-|TRBV2|TRBD2
TGTGCCAGCAGTGAGACTAGCGGGGCCTCTTACAATGAGCAGTTCTTC
CASSETSGASYNEQFF
>TRBJ1-1|-|TRBV19|-
TGTGCCAGTATCCCGCAAAGGGACTCGAACACTGAAGCTTTCTTT
CASIPQRDSNTEAFF
>TRBJ1-1|-|TRBV11-2|-
TGTGCCAGCAGCATGCAGACTGAAGGCACTGAAGCTTTCTTT
CASSMQTEGTEAFF
>TRBJ1-6|-|TRBV6-6|-
TGTGCCAGCAGTTACATCTTGACAGCACCCCTCCACTTT
CASSYILTAPLHF
>TRBJ1-1|-|TRBV29-1|-
TGCAGCGCCACGGGGGAGCGGACTGAAGCTTTCTTT
CSATGERTEAFF
>TRBJ2-1|-|TRBV24-1|TRBD2
TGTGCCACCAGTGATTCGGCGGGGGGCTCCTACAATGAGCAGTTCTTC
CATSDSAGGSYNEQFF
>TRBJ2-3|-|TRBV12-1|-
TGTGCCAGCAGCCCCAAGGGTCGGGCCAGCGGGGGGGGACTGGCAGATACGCAGTATTTT
CASSPKGRASGGGLADTQYF
>TRBJ1-2|-|TRBV3-1/TRBV3-2|-
TGTGCCAGCAGCCAAGAGGGCAGAACGTACTATGGCTACACCTTC
CASSQEGRTYYGYTF
>TRBJ1-2|-|TRBV9|TRBD1
TGTGCCAGCAGCGCCCGGGACAGGGGCAACTATGGCTACACCTTC
CASSARDRGNYGYTF
>TRBJ2-1|-|TRBV6-5|-
TGTGCCAGCAGACAGACCGGGACAAGCTACAATGAGCAGTTCTTC
CASRQTGTSYNEQFF
>TRBJ1-6|-|TRBV12-5|TRBD1
TGTGCTAGTGGTTCCTCGAGGACAGGCACCTCGGGATCCCTCCACTTT
CASGSSRTGTSGSLHF
>TRBJ1-6|-|TRBV2|TRBD1
TGTGCCAGCAGCGTCGACAGGGCGGACAATTCACCCCTCCACTTT
CASSVDRADNSPLHF
>TRBJ2-3|once|TRBV10-3|TRBD2
TGTGCCATCACCCTAGCGGGGGGCACAGATACGCAGTATTTT
CAITLAGGTDTQYF
>TRBJ1-5|-|TRBV5-5|-
TGTGCCAGCAGCTTGGGTACTTCGAGGGAGAGCAATCAGCCCCAGCATTTT
CASSLGTSRESNQPQHF
>TRBJ1-4|few|TRBV5-1|-
TGCGCCAGCAGCCGCGGGACGGAAAATGAAAAACTGTTTTTT
CASSRGTENEKLFF
>TRBJ2-2|once|TRBV3-1/TRBV3-2|TRBD2
TGTGCCAGCAGCCTAGTAGCGGGGGGTAACACCGGGGAGCTGTTTTTT
CASSLVAGGNTGELFF
>TRBJ2-3|once|TRBV4-1|-
TGCGCCAGCAGCCCCCGACAGGAGTACACAGATACGCAGTATTTT
CASSPRQEYTDTQYF
>TRBJ2-5|-|TRBV27|TRBD1
TGTGCCAGCAGTCCCACGACAGGGGGAGGAGAGACCCAGTACTTC
CASSPTTGGGETQYF
>TRBJ1-2|-|TRBV24-1|-
TGTGCCACCAGTGATAGTGGTGCGGGTCGATCCAGCTACACCTTC
CATSDSGAGRSSYTF
>TRBJ1-5|-|TRBV28|-
TGTGCCAGCAGTTTAGGGGGAGGACGCAATCAGCCCCAGCATTTT
CASSLGGGRNQPQHF